The 25 T cell receptor beta chains below come from one sample, sequenced in a study of blood T cell repertoires in COVID-19. Method: immunoSEQ multiplex PCR; TCRdb's copy keeps in-frame clones and lacks some. The table has roughly 160,000 clones, 82% seen once. The sequencing input was PBMCs or T cells enriched from blood (not recorded which). These receptors were collected from a man aged 55 to 70 who had recovered from COVID-19.

This clone appeared a single time. The sample has other DNA sequences that encode this CDR3 too. This sequence joins TRBV2 and TRBJ2-3, with TRBD1 identical over 10 bases. The V and J ends lost 5 bases and 3 bases, in that order; junction bases with no gene match: 2. The V gene's germline CDR1 is SNHLY and CDR2 FYNNEI. The CDR3 length is 14 residues. The CDR3 spells CASSRDRGTDTQYF. In nucleotides, the CDR3 is TGTGCCAGCAGTAGGGACAGGGGTACAGATACGCAGTATTTT.

The chain uses TRBV6-5 and TRBJ1-5; D remains ambiguous. Trimming left V 6 bases short and J 2 bases short, with 11 bases between. The germline CDR1 and CDR2 sequences are MNHEY and SVGAGI. CDR3 length: 14 amino acids. The CDR3 DNA sequence: TGTGCCAGCAGAGGTCGACACGGCAATCAGCCCCAGCATTTT. It yields the protein CASRGRHGNQPQHF.

The chain combines TRBV13 with TRBJ2-5; 15 bases agree with TRBD2. The germline V gene encodes CDR1 PRHDT and CDR2 FYEKMQ (reference sequence). J lost 2 bases, V lost 4 bases, and 11 bases had no gene match. The CDR3 runs 19 residues. CDR3 sequence: CASSSQGTSGRMVQETQYF. Written as DNA, the CDR3 is TGTGCCAGCAGCTCACAGGGGACTAGCGGGAGGATGGTGCAAGAGACCCAGTACTTC.

In this sample, this clone turned up once. The chain recombines TRBV5-1 with TRBJ2-2, with 7 nucleotides matching TRBD1. Trimming took 5 bases from V and 2 from J; bases not matched to a gene: 9. Germline V gene data show CDR1 as SGHRS and CDR2 as YFSETQ. This CDR3 contains 16 residues. Here the CDR3 reads CASRDTGQANTGELFF. In DNA, the CDR3 is TGCGCCAGCAGAGATACAGGACAGGCAAACACCGGGGAGCTGTTTTTT.

This clone has just one count. The chain has TRBV4-2 and TRBJ2-3; 7 bases agree with TRBD1. The CDR3 has 15 residues. The germline V gene encodes CDR1 LGHNA and CDR2 YNFKEQ. The V segment lost 4 bases and the J segment 0 bases; nucleotides outside the gene matches: 4. The CDR3 DNA reads TGTGCCAGCAGCCCCGGACAGGAAAGCACAGATACGCAGTATTTT. Translation: CASSPGQESTDTQYF.

This sequence joins TRBV5-1 and TRBJ1-5, with 7 bases matching TRBD1. Germline values: CDR1 SGHRS, CDR2 YFSETQ. V gave up 3 bases and J gave up 2 bases; unmatched junction bases: 8. The CDR3 covers 16 residues. CDR3 protein: CASSSGDRVGNQPQHF. As DNA, the CDR3 is TGCGCCAGCAGCTCAGGCGACAGGGTCGGCAATCAGCCCCAGCATTTT.

For this clone: An end of the junction differs from the germline gene, which may be a read error. V gene TRBV3-1 (or the pseudogene TRBV3-2) combines with J gene TRBJ2-7; the D gene is possibly TRBD2 (6 bases). This CDR3 is 13 amino acids long. From germline, CDR1 is LGHDT and CDR2 YNNKEL (reference sequence). For the CDR3, the DNA is TGTGCCAGCAGCCAAAGCCCCGCGGGGAGGACTTTCTTC. This translates into CASSQSPAGRTFF.

This chain uses TRBV7-9 with TRBJ1-1, with D possibly TRBD1 on 5 matching bases. The CDR3 has 18 amino acids. Germline V lookup: CDR1 SEHNR, CDR2 FQNEAQ (reference sequence). Trimming cost V 3 bases and J 3 bases, with 23 bases left between them. The CDR3 nucleotides read TGTGCCAGCAGCTTCCACAGGTTTGGGGTGCTCCCGGACACTGAAGCTTTCTTT. This codes for CASSFHRFGVLPDTEAFF.

The rearrangement uses TRBV30 and TRBJ2-7; D might be TRBD1 (6 bases). Per germline, CDR1 GTSNPN and CDR2 SVGIG (reference sequence). Deletions cut 3 bases from V and 4 bases from J, with 10 bases between. CDR3 length: 12 amino acids. The CDR3 is CAWRDSHYEQYF. CDR3 sequence (DNA): TGTGCCTGGAGGGACAGCCATTACGAGCAGTACTTC.

The chain recombines TRBV13 with TRBJ1-2; TRBD1 agrees at 7 bases. V trimming: 4 bases; J trimming: 0 bases; junction bases outside the gene matches: 8. Per the germline V gene, CDR1 is PRHDT and CDR2 is FYEKMQ (reference sequence). The CDR3 spans 16 residues. The CDR3 coding sequence is TGTGCCAGCAGCTCCGGACAGGACGGGACTAACTATGGCTACACCTTC. Amino acids: CASSSGQDGTNYGYTF.

The V gene is TRBV6-5, the J gene TRBJ1-2; D is possibly TRBD1 (6 bases). Germline CDR1 reads MNHEY; CDR2 reads SVGAGI. The V end lost 2 bases, the J end lost 3 bases, and 10 bases lay between the germline ends. This CDR3 has 14 amino acids. CDR3 region: CASSYLQGHYGYTF. The DNA of the CDR3 is TGTGCCAGCAGTTACCTACAGGGCCACTATGGCTACACCTTC.

This clone came up a few times. The CDR3 loop reads CASSPGFYTGELFF. The CDR3 coding sequence is TGTGCCAGCAGTCCAGGGTTCTACACCGGGGAGCTGTTTTTT. The rearrangement uses TRBV6-6 and TRBJ2-2; perhaps TRBD1 as D (5 bases). Germline CDR1 is MNHNY and CDR2 is SVGAGI (reference sequence). Trimming stripped 5 bases from V and 3 bases from J, with 10 bases between. This CDR3 comprises 14 residues.

This chain joins TRBV18 and TRBJ1-2; TRBD1 matches 8 bases. V shed 0 bases and J 8 bases; nucleotides not matched to a gene: 5. From germline, CDR1 is KGHSH and CDR2 LQKENI. CDR3 length: 14 residues. The CDR3 protein is CASSPPAGGRGYTF. The CDR3 region has the DNA TGTGCCAGCTCACCACCGGCAGGGGGCAGGGGCTACACCTTC.

J is TRBJ1-5 and V is TRBV29-1; D gene unclear. V lost 4 bases to trimming and J lost 4 bases, with 8 bases between them. This CDR3 has 12 amino acids. Germline CDR1 SQVTM, CDR2 ANQGSEA. CDR3 sequence: CSVGWPNQPQHF. The CDR3, as DNA: TGCAGCGTTGGGTGGCCGAATCAGCCCCAGCATTTT.

The rearrangement links TRBV5-4 to TRBJ2-1; 8 bases align to TRBD2. Germline CDR1 reads SGHNT; CDR2 reads YYREEE (reference sequence). The ends lost 4 bases at V and 8 bases at J; junction bases unmatched: 11. CDR3 length: 15 residues. CDR3 sequence (DNA): TGTGCCAGCAGCCCTACCGGGACTAGGGGGGATGAGCAGTTCTTC. Translation: CASSPTGTRGDEQFF.

This chain links TRBV19 with TRBJ1-6, with 7 nucleotides matching TRBD1. V was pared by 4 bases and J by 7 bases, with 19 bases of the junction left unmatched. The germline V gene has CDR1 LNHDA and CDR2 SQIVND (reference sequence). The length of the CDR3 is 19 residues. This CDR3 is CASSKQTGFVLSENSPLHF. CDR3 DNA sequence: TGTGCCAGTAGTAAACAGACAGGGTTCGTGCTTTCCGAGAATTCACCCCTCCACTTT.

The rearrangement links TRBV5-6 to TRBJ1-1; 8 bases map to TRBD1. V shed 2 bases and J 0 bases; nucleotides not matched to a gene: 9. The CDR3 has 17 residues. The germline V gene has CDR1 SGHDT and CDR2 YYEEEE. CDR3 in amino acids: CASSFRTGMPMNTEAFF. The DNA of the CDR3 is TGTGCCAGCAGCTTTAGGACAGGGATGCCGATGAACACTGAAGCTTTCTTT.

The chain couples TRBV5-1 to TRBJ2-1; maybe TRBD2 (7 bases). This CDR3 spans 15 amino acids. Germline V gives CDR1 SGHRS, CDR2 YFSETQ. V was cut by 5 bases and J by 6 bases, with 18 bases left in between. DNA for the CDR3: TGCGCCAGCAGGGCGGGGGCGCACGTCTCCAATGAGCAGTTCTTC. This sequence encodes CASRAGAHVSNEQFF.

The J gene is TRBJ2-5, the V gene TRBV23-1, with D perhaps TRBD1 (5 bases). TRBV23-1 is an ORF, and what it does is uncertain. Trimming removed 4 bases at V and 0 bases at J, with 18 bases between. CDR3 length: 17 residues. The chain's CDR3 is CASSPQRQGRYQETQYF. The CDR3, as DNA: TGCGCCAGCAGTCCACAACGCCAGGGCAGGTACCAAGAGACCCAGTACTTC.

V usage is TRBV5-1 and J usage is TRBJ1-6, with 7 bases identical to TRBD1. CDR3 size: 13 residues. Germline V gives CDR1 SGHRS, CDR2 YFSETQ. With V trimmed by 4 bases and J by 10 bases, 5 bases remained unmatched. The CDR3 bases are TGCGCCAGCAGCCCAGACAGGGCGTCACCCCTCCACTTT. Translated, it gives CASSPDRASPLHF.

This clone has just one count. This rearrangement joins TRBV6-5 to TRBJ2-5, with 9 bases that match TRBD2. Germline V gives CDR1 MNHEY, CDR2 SVGAGI. The junction had 7 bases not matched to a gene; V was cut back by 6 bases and J by 5 bases. This CDR3 spans 14 amino acids. The CDR3 DNA reads as TGTGCCAGCAGGCGGCGGGGGGGAAGTGAGACCCAGTACTTC. As protein: CASRRRGGSETQYF.

The CDR3 bases are TGCGCCAGCAGCTTGGGACAGGAGCTAAACTATGGCTACACCTTC. Its translation: CASSLGQELNYGYTF. The chain uses TRBV5-1 and TRBJ1-2; possible D gene TRBD1, 6 bases. CDR1 and CDR2 (germline): SGHRS, YFSETQ. The germline V and J ends were trimmed by 0 bases and 2 bases, with 11 bases remaining between them. This CDR3 comprises 15 residues.

The chain recombines TRBV11-2 with TRBJ2-1; 9 bases agree with TRBD2. The CDR3 is 15 amino acids. CDR1 is SGHAT and CDR2 is FQNNGV in the germline V gene. Germline trimming cut 2 bases from V and 6 bases from J; bases unmatched to any gene: 5. The CDR3 here is CASSLRSGRSNEQFF. CDR3 DNA: TGTGCCAGCAGCTTAAGAAGCGGGAGGAGCAATGAGCAGTTCTTC.

The rearrangement links TRBV24-1 to TRBJ2-7, with 7 bases that match TRBD1. V lost 5 bases, J lost 1 base, and 4 bases stayed unmatched. Germline V gene data show CDR1 as KGHDR and CDR2 as SFDVKD. This CDR3 region has 14 residues. The CDR3 DNA sequence: TGTGCCACCAGTGGCCCGGGACAGTCCTACGAGCAGTACTTC. Amino acids: CATSGPGQSYEQYF.

This clone was seen only a few times. The genes are TRBV9 and TRBJ2-5; D ambiguous. The CDR3 is made up of 14 amino acids. V gave up 0 bases and J gave up 5 bases, with 11 bases separating them. The germline V gene encodes CDR1 SGDLS and CDR2 YYNGEE. The CDR3 bases are TGTGCCAGCAGCGTAGGCGGCAGATCGGAGACCCAGTACTTC. Its protein is CASSVGGRSETQYF.